This T cell receptor beta chain was sequenced for a study of graft-versus-host responses after intestinal transplantation. For the study at large: Grafts were multivisceral, liver-intestinal, or isolated intestinal.

Some clones are missing from TCRdb's copy, which holds only in-frame ones; the method was immunoSEQ multiplex PCR. The sample lists about 99,000 clones; more than 75% were seen once. On this clone itself: Its antigen is currently unknown.

Trimming removed 5 bases at V and 4 bases at J, with 3 bases between. The CDR3 consists of 11 residues. Germline V gives CDR1 KGHSH, CDR2 LQKENI. Overall study results and limits: GvH clones were identified in recipient marrow, with some first appearing in ileum or blood. Researchers found peak circulating GvH clone levels linked to early post-transplant HvG declines. Some patients had graft-donor T cell macrochimerism. In their allografts, the ratios of graft-versus-host to host-versus-graft T cell clones were high.

This specimen was unstimulated CD4+ T cells sorted from spleen or lymph node cells, taken before intestinal transplant. The chain is built from TRBV18 and TRBJ2-1; D gene ambiguous. The sequence was collected from a human donor who received an intestinal transplant. The CDR3 region has the DNA TGTGCCAGCTCAATTTACAATGAGCAGTTCTTC. Translation: CASSIYNEQFF.